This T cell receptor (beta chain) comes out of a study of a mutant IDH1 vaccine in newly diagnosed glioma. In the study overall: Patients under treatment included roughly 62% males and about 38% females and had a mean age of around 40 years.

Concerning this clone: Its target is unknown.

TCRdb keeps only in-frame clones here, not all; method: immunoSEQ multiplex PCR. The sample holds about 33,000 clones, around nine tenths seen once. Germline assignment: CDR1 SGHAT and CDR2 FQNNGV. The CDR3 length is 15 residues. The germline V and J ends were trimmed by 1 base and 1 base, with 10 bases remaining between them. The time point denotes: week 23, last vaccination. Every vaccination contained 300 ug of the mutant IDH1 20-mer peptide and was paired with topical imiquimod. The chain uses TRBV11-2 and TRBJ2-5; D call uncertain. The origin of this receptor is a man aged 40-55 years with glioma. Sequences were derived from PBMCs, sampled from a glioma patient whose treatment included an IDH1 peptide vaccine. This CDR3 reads CASSLGNRPQETQYF. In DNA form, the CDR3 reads TGTGCCAGCAGCTTAGGAAACCGGCCCCAAGAGACCCAGTACTTC.